Sequencing of this TCR beta chain was carried out in a study of metastatic and nonmetastatic thyroid tumors. Study summary: Thyroid patients, malignant and benign, had repertoires compared across blood and tumor or nodule tissue.

Patients had received no treatment of any kind before thyroid surgery. TCRdb re-clonotyped the PCR reads through MiXCR. The sample yields about 18,000 clones, 29% seen once. A remark on this clone: The target antigen is unknown.

Findings and caveats of the study: Versus benign nodules, malignant thyroid tumors reportedly had significantly higher TCR beta diversity, in blood and tumor.

The V gene's germline CDR1 is DFQATT and CDR2 SNEGSKA (reference sequence). Trimming removed 0 bases from V and 5 bases from J; junction bases left unmatched: 6. The CDR3 sequence is 14 residues long. The sequence came from a female donor with papillary thyroid cancer or a benign thyroid nodule (not recorded which). Some clones in this sample may be carry-over from other donors' samples. This chain connects TRBV20-1 to TRBJ1-2; 7 bases are a match to TRBD1. Sequencing was done on a sample of tumor tissue. CDR3 in amino acids: CSARDTGTVYGYTF. Here the CDR3 DNA reads TGCAGTGCTAGAGATACCGGGACAGTTTATGGCTACACCTTC.